The 18 T cell receptor beta chains presented below share a single source sample, sequenced in a study of OX40 agonist ivuxolimab in advanced cancers. The data were produced by immunoSEQ multiplex PCR, yet TCRdb's version contains in-frame clones alone and is incomplete. The sample yields about 52,000 clones, 65% to 85% seen once. Specimen: CD4+ or CD8+ T cells sorted from blood, collected in a trial of the OX40 agonist ivuxolimab. The receptors originated from an adult with an advanced solid tumor such as melanoma, head and neck, liver or kidney cancer.

In this sample, this clone turned up a few times. The V and J genes are TRBV28 and TRBJ2-7; TRBD2 is a possible D gene (6 bases). V was trimmed by 6 bases and J by 3 bases, leaving 12 bases between them. The CDR3 has 13 residues. CDR1 is MDHEN, CDR2 SYDVKM, per germline. CDR3 DNA sequence: TGTGCCAGCAGCCGCCGGGAGAACTACGAGCAGTACTTC. Its translation: CASSRRENYEQYF. Drawing the rest from reference TRBV28 and TRBJ2-7, the complete variable domain is DVKVTQSSRYLVKRTGEKVFLECVQDMDHENMFWYRQDPGLGLRLIYFSYDVKMKEKGDIPEGYSVSREKKERFSLILESASTNQTSMYLCASSRRENYEQYFGPGTRLTVT.

The chain employs TRBV2 and TRBJ1-2, with TRBD1 matching over 9 bases. Germline loops: CDR1 SNHLY, CDR2 FYNNEI. V shed 11 bases, J shed 5 bases, and the junction held 6 bases outside the gene matches. This CDR3 has 12 amino acids. In DNA form, the CDR3 reads TGTGCCGACGCGGACAGGGGTTATGGCTACACCTTC. This codes for CADADRGYGYTF. Variable domain in full (rest from reference TRBV2 and TRBJ1-2): EPEVTQTPSHQVTQMGQEVILRCVPISNHLYFYWYRQILGQKVEFLVSFYNNEISEKSEIFDDQFSVERPDGSNFTLKIRSTKLEDSAMYFCADADRGYGYTFGSGTRLTVV.

The chain uses TRBV7-8 and TRBJ2-7; the D gene could be TRBD1 or TRBD2 (5 bases each). The CDR3 length is 15 residues. Germline values: CDR1 SGHVS, CDR2 FQNEAQ. Trimming removed 4 bases at V and 4 bases at J, with 17 bases between. The CDR3 coding sequence is TGTGCCAGCAGCTCATATAAGACAGAGGGTTACGAGCAGTACGTC. Translated: CASSSYKTEGYEQYV.

This clone was picked up a small number of times. The V call is TRBV7-3, the J call TRBJ2-7; 8 bases line up with TRBD2. The germline V gene has CDR1 SGHTA and CDR2 FQGTGA. This CDR3 has 15 residues. V was clipped by 5 bases and J by 2 bases; unmatched bases: 8. The CDR3 DNA is TGTGCCAGCAGCCCCGGGGGGGGGCTGGCCTACGAGCAGTACTTC. Translating it yields CASSPGGGLAYEQYF.

V gene TRBV19 combines with J gene TRBJ1-2, with 7 bases matching TRBD1. V shed 6 bases, J shed 4 bases, and the junction held 11 bases outside the gene matches. The germline V gene has CDR1 LNHDA and CDR2 SQIVND (reference sequence). This CDR3 region has 15 residues. CDR3 region: CASRTTGAPAYGYTF. CDR3 nucleotide sequence: TGTGCCAGTAGAACCACAGGGGCGCCAGCCTATGGCTACACCTTC.

This chain connects TRBV28 to TRBJ2-7; 9 positions agree with TRBD2. This CDR3 has 14 residues. Losses at the gene ends were 2 bases for V and 7 bases for J; bases not matched to a gene: 6. The germline gives CDR1 MDHEN, CDR2 SYDVKM. The CDR3 region is CASSLAGGRWEQYV. DNA for the CDR3: TGTGCCAGCAGTTTAGCGGGGGGGCGATGGGAGCAGTACGTC.

This clone showed up just a few times. The genes are TRBV6-5 and TRBJ1-1; no clear D. Germline V gene data show CDR1 as MNHEY and CDR2 as SVGAGI. Trimming shortened V by 1 base and J by 1 base, and 4 bases separated the two germline ends. This CDR3 has 13 amino acids. CDR3 amino acids: CASSYWGNTEAFF. DNA of the CDR3: TGTGCCAGCAGTTACTGGGGGAACACTGAAGCTTTCTTT.

V is TRBV19 and J is TRBJ1-1, with TRBD1 matching over 10 bases. This CDR3 contains 18 residues. Germline CDR1 is LNHDA and CDR2 is SQIVND (reference sequence). V was pared by 3 bases and J by 1 base, with 11 bases of the junction left unmatched. The CDR3 sequence: CASSIRTGGLLGNTEAFF. In nucleotides, the CDR3 is TGTGCCAGTAGTATCCGGACAGGGGGGCTTCTCGGGAACACTGAAGCTTTCTTT.

V is TRBV2 and J is TRBJ1-1, with D perhaps matching TRBD1 (6 bases). V gave up 6 bases and J gave up 0 bases, with 11 bases separating them. Germline loops: CDR1 SNHLY, CDR2 FYNNEI. This CDR3 has 14 amino acids. CDR3 in DNA: TGTGCCAGCAGATGGGGGGCCATGAACACTGAAGCTTTCTTT. Its protein product is CASRWGAMNTEAFF.

The chain carries TRBV2 and TRBJ2-7; D tentatively fits TRBD1 or TRBD2 (6 bases each). There are 13 residues in the CDR3. V was clipped by 2 bases and J by 5 bases, with 10 bases between them. The germline gives CDR1 SNHLY, CDR2 FYNNEI. CDR3 DNA: TGTGCCAGCAGTGAAAACAGGGAGGACGAGCAGTACGTC. Encoded protein: CASSENREDEQYV.

The chain couples TRBV6-5 to TRBJ2-3; TRBD2 is a possible D gene (7 bases). The CDR3 is 14 residues long. Trimming removed 10 bases from V and 3 bases from J, with 17 bases in between. Germline loops: CDR1 MNHEY, CDR2 SVGAGI. The CDR3 coding sequence is TGTGCCACCTCTCGAGGGGGGGCGACAGATACGCAGTATTTT. The encoded protein is CATSRGGATDTQYF.

This clone was recorded once. J is TRBJ2-7 and V is TRBV6-5, with D tentatively TRBD2 (6 bases). Germline V CDR1 and CDR2: MNHEY, SVGAGI. CDR3 length: 14 residues. The V end was cut by 2 bases, the J end by 4 bases, with 12 bases between. The CDR3 protein is CASSYGASAYEQYF. The CDR3 DNA is TGTGCCAGCAGTTACGGGGCTAGCGCGTACGAGCAGTACTTC.

The table lists this clone with a count of one. The V gene is TRBV4-2, the J gene TRBJ2-1; TRBD2 might be the D (5 bases). V gave up 1 base and J gave up 3 bases, with 7 bases separating them. Germline V gene sequence: CDR1 LGHNA, CDR2 YNFKEQ. The CDR3 sequence is 14 residues long. CDR3 protein: CASSQGENYNEQFF. The CDR3 DNA follows: TGTGCCAGCAGCCAAGGGGAGAACTACAATGAGCAGTTCTTC.

The chain links TRBV6-5 to TRBJ1-3; D perhaps matches TRBD1 (5 bases). CDR1 is MNHEY, CDR2 SVGAGI, per germline. The V gene lost 1 base and the J gene lost 4 bases, with 5 bases spanning the gap. The CDR3 length is 13 residues. This chain's CDR3 is CASSYYRGNTIYF. CDR3 bases: TGTGCCAGCAGTTACTACAGGGGAAACACCATATATTTT.

V gene TRBV7-9 combines with J gene TRBJ2-1; D perhaps matches TRBD1 (6 bases). The CDR3 runs 16 residues. Between the trimmed V and J ends, which lost 5 bases and 7 bases, there was a span of 21 bases. Germline V lookup: CDR1 SEHNR, CDR2 FQNEAQ (reference sequence). The CDR3 nucleotides are TGTGCCAGCAGCCGCTCGACAGGTACTTATCGGAATGAGCAGTTCTTC. This translates into CASSRSTGTYRNEQFF.

The chain is built from TRBV29-1 and TRBJ1-1, with 7 bases lining up with TRBD1. V shed 5 bases and J 7 bases; nucleotides not matched to a gene: 4. The germline gives CDR1 SQVTM, CDR2 ANQGSEA. The CDR3 spans 11 residues. DNA of the CDR3: TGCAGCGTTCAGGGGGTTAGTGAAGCTTTCTTT. Translating it yields CSVQGVSEAFF. Together with reference TRBV29-1 and TRBJ1-1, the CDR3 gives the full variable domain: SAVISQKPSRDICQRGTSLTIQCQVDSQVTMMFWYRQQPGQSLTLIATANQGSEATYESGFVIDKFPISRPNLTFSTLTVSNMSPEDSSIYLCSVQGVSEAFFGQGTRLTVV.

The gene calls are TRBV6-6 and TRBJ1-1; D unclear. The CDR3 length is 15 residues. V was pared by 0 bases and J by 5 bases, with 13 bases between. Germline values: CDR1 MNHNY, CDR2 SVGAGI (reference sequence). This CDR3 is CASSYSEPARTEAFF. CDR3 sequence (DNA): TGTGCCAGCAGTTACTCGGAACCGGCGAGGACTGAAGCTTTCTTT.

The rearrangement joins TRBV27 to TRBJ2-1, with TRBD2 matching 12 bases. The CDR3 spans 14 residues. Losses at the gene ends were 3 bases for V and 10 bases for J; bases not matched to a gene: 4. Germline values: CDR1 MNHEY, CDR2 SMNVEV (reference sequence). The CDR3 loop is CASSLTSGSGEQFF. The CDR3 DNA follows: TGTGCCAGCAGTTTGACTAGCGGGAGCGGGGAGCAGTTCTTC.